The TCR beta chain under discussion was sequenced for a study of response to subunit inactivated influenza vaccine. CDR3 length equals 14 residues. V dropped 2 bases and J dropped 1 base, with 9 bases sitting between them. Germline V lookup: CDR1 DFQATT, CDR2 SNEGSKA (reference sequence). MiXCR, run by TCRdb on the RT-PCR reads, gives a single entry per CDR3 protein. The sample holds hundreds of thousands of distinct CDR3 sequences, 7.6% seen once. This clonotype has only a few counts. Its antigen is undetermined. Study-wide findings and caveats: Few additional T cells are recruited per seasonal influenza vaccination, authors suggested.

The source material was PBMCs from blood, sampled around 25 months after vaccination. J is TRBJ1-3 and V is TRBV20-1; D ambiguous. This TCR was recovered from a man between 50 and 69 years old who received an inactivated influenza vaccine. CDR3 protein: CSARTTASGNTIYF. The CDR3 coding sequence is TGCAGTGCTAGAACCACAGCTTCTGGAAACACCATATATTTT.